This passage covers 26 T cell receptor beta chains from one sample sequenced in a study of cytomegalovirus exposure and HLA in healthy donors. In the PCR, 60 Vbeta and 13 Jbeta primers were used. Produced via immunoSEQ multiplex PCR; TCRdb's table is partial and in-frame only. The profile shows fewer than 250,000 clones, 65% to 75% of them singletons. Sequencing used PBMCs. These receptors originate from a man aged 25-45 years in good health and CMV-seropositive.

The chain joins TRBV29-1 to TRBJ1-2, with a tentative D call TRBD1 (6 bases). V was trimmed by 0 bases and J by 4 bases, leaving 18 bases between them. Germline CDR1 reads SQVTM; CDR2 reads ANQGSEA. This CDR3 spans 16 amino acids. The CDR3 loop reads CSVEDLQQGRSYGYTF. The CDR3 DNA sequence: TGCAGCGTTGAAGATCTTCAACAGGGTAGGAGCTATGGCTACACCTTC.

The chain links TRBV28 to TRBJ2-3; TRBD2 might be the D (6 bases). The germline V gene encodes CDR1 MDHEN and CDR2 SYDVKM. The CDR3 sequence is 14 residues long. The germline V and J ends were trimmed by 6 bases and 11 bases, with 21 bases remaining between them. This CDR3 is CASSLPGTPVGQYF. DNA of the CDR3: TGTGCCAGCAGCCTACCTGGGACTCCCGTGGGGCAGTATTTT.

This chain connects TRBV29-1 to TRBJ1-1; no reliable D call. The germline CDR1 and CDR2 sequences are SQVTM and ANQGSEA. Trimming pared 4 bases from V and 0 bases from J, leaving 9 bases between. This CDR3 region has 13 residues. This CDR3 is CSVAGQVNTEAFF. The CDR3 nucleotides are TGCAGCGTTGCTGGTCAGGTGAACACTGAAGCTTTCTTT.

This clone turned up a few times. The chain carries TRBV6-5 and TRBJ2-7, with D possibly matching TRBD2 (6 bases). CDR1 MNHEY and CDR2 SVGAGI come from the germline V gene. Trimming took off 5 bases at V and 6 bases at J, with 14 bases between the two ends. The CDR3 runs to 13 residues. The CDR3 sequence is CASSRDSRSEQYF. Written as DNA, the CDR3 is TGTGCCAGCAGTCGGGACTCCCGATCCGAGCAGTACTTC.

Worth noting for this clone: Sequence at one end of the junction differs from germline and may be a read error. The genes are TRBV7-9 and TRBJ2-3; the D is unclear. CDR1 and CDR2 from the germline V gene are SEHNR and FQNEAQ (reference sequence). The CDR3 runs 11 residues. CDR3 bases: TGTTCCAGCAGCTCCAGAGATACGCAGTATTTT. It specifies CSSSSRDTQYF.

The V gene is TRBV5-1, the J gene TRBJ2-3, with 9 bases fitting TRBD2. Germline CDR1 and CDR2: SGHRS and YFSETQ. This CDR3 comprises 16 residues. V was pared by 1 base and J by 2 bases, with 5 bases of the junction left unmatched. In nucleotides, the CDR3 is TGCGCCAGCAGCTTGCTGACTAGCGGAATCACAGATACGCAGTATTTT. Encoded protein: CASSLLTSGITDTQYF.

This chain uses TRBV7-6 with TRBJ2-2, with 7 bases fitting TRBD2. V shed 3 bases, J shed 7 bases, and the junction held 2 bases outside the gene matches. Germline V gene lookup returns CDR1 SGHVS and CDR2 FNYEAQ. This CDR3 spans 13 amino acids. CDR3 protein: CASSFGGDGELFF. CDR3 sequence (DNA): TGTGCCAGCAGCTTTGGGGGGGACGGGGAGCTGTTTTTT.

This chain uses TRBV6-6 with TRBJ2-2; TRBD1 matches at 8 bases. This CDR3 has 15 amino acids. CDR1 and CDR2 from the germline V gene are MNHNY and SVGAGI (reference sequence). Trimming at V came to 5 bases and at J to 7 bases, leaving 9 bases not matched to a gene. CDR3 in DNA: TGTGCCAGCAGTCAACGACAGGGGCGAGGCGGGGAGCTGTTTTTT. Translation gives CASSQRQGRGGELFF.

This clone was picked up one time. This chain uses TRBV7-2 with TRBJ1-2; no clear D gene. Germline lookup yields CDR1 SGHTA and CDR2 FQGNSA. V gave up 5 bases and J gave up 7 bases, with 11 bases separating them. CDR3 length: 12 amino acids. The CDR3 bases are TGTGCCAGCAGCCCGAATGAGTTTGGCTACACCTTC. It codes for CASSPNEFGYTF.

The chain is built from TRBV5-5 and TRBJ2-1; D is possibly TRBD2 (6 bases). Germline V CDR1 and CDR2: SGHKS, YYEKEE (reference sequence). The CDR3 has 16 amino acids. V was cut by 0 bases and J by 7 bases, with 17 bases left in between. CDR3 DNA: TGTGCCAGCAGCTTGGCCCTCGGGGGAATGGGGAATGAGCAGTTCTTC. Residues: CASSLALGGMGNEQFF.

The rearrangement links TRBV2 to TRBJ1-2, with D unclear. V was trimmed by 3 bases and J by 0 bases, leaving 8 bases between them. Germline V gene sequence: CDR1 SNHLY, CDR2 FYNNEI. The CDR3 runs to 14 residues. For the CDR3, the DNA is TGTGCCAGCAGTGACGGAGCAGCTAACTATGGCTACACCTTC. This translates into CASSDGAANYGYTF.

This chain connects TRBV29-1 to TRBJ2-2; 14 positions agree with TRBD2. This CDR3 spans 17 amino acids. Germline V gives CDR1 SQVTM, CDR2 ANQGSEA. V was pared by 7 bases and J by 6 bases, with 13 bases of the junction left unmatched. As DNA, the CDR3 is TGCAGCGGTTTAGGGACTAGCGGGAGTTCAAGGGCCGGGGAGCTGTTTTTT. This encodes CSGLGTSGSSRAGELFF.

This clone has just a few counts. This chain connects TRBV6-4 to TRBJ2-2, with 11 bases identical to TRBD2. The germline gives CDR1 MRHNA, CDR2 SNTAGT. The CDR3 is 15 amino acids. The J segment lost 10 bases and the V segment lost 3 bases, leaving 7 bases of the junction unmatched. The CDR3 DNA sequence: TGTGCCAGCAGTGATTTATATAGCGGGAGGGCGGAGCTGTTTTTT. As protein: CASSDLYSGRAELFF.

This clone was counted between two and nine times. The chain recombines TRBV2 with TRBJ2-2; 10 positions agree with TRBD2. Germline CDR1 is SNHLY and CDR2 is FYNNEI. The CDR3 contains 15 residues. Trimming took 7 bases from V and 1 from J; bases not matched to a gene: 3. Written as DNA, the CDR3 is TGTGCCAGCACCGGACTAGCGGAGAACACCGGGGAGCTGTTTTTT. Residues: CASTGLAENTGELFF.

The chain is built from TRBV5-1 and TRBJ2-7; possibly TRBD2 for D (5 bases). Germline V gene sequence: CDR1 SGHRS, CDR2 YFSETQ. CDR3 length equals 14 residues. V lost 5 bases, J lost 2 bases, and 14 bases lay in between. The CDR3 bases are TGCGCCAGCAGGCGGGTTTCCGAAGCCTACGAGCAGTACTTC. Its translation: CASRRVSEAYEQYF. The full variable domain, its missing parts supplied by reference TRBV5-1 and TRBJ2-7, is KAGVTQTPRYLIKTRGQQVTLSCSPISGHRSVSWYQQTPGQGLQFLFEYFSETQRNKGNFPGRFSGRQFSNSRSEMNVSTLELGDSALYLCASRRVSEAYEQYFGPGTRLTVT.

V is TRBV7-9 and J is TRBJ1-5; possibly TRBD1 for D (6 bases). CDR1 and CDR2 from the germline V gene are SEHNR and FQNEAQ (reference sequence). V gave up 5 bases and J gave up 7 bases, with 15 bases separating them. This CDR3 region has 14 residues. CDR3 DNA sequence: TGTGCCAGCAGCCTGGGCGGGGGGCGCCAGCCCCAGCATTTT. It is translated as CASSLGGGRQPQHF.

This clone turned up a few times. The chain is built from TRBV14 and TRBJ2-7; 7 bases line up with TRBD1. The germline V gene has CDR1 SGHDN and CDR2 FVKESK. The CDR3 sequence is 16 residues long. V was pared by 0 bases and J by 4 bases, with 9 bases of the junction left unmatched. The CDR3 DNA reads as TGTGCCAGCAGCCAAGAACTCCGGACAGGAGTTTACGAGCAGTACTTC. It encodes CASSQELRTGVYEQYF.

The chain carries TRBV6-5 and TRBJ2-1; 13 bases are shared with TRBD2. Trimming at V came to 5 bases and at J to 6 bases, leaving 1 base not matched to a gene. The germline CDR1 and CDR2 sequences are MNHEY and SVGAGI. This CDR3 has 14 residues. The CDR3 DNA reads as TGTGCCAGCAGTACTAGCGGGAGGGCCAATGAGCAGTTCTTC. It specifies CASSTSGRANEQFF.

The V call is TRBV19, the J call TRBJ1-1, with TRBD1 matching over 7 bases. The CDR3 has 14 residues. V trimming: 6 bases; J trimming: 5 bases; junction bases outside the gene matches: 9. Germline assignment: CDR1 LNHDA and CDR2 SQIVND (reference sequence). The CDR3 is CASRDTTGRTEAFF. CDR3 in DNA: TGTGCCAGTAGGGATACGACAGGGAGGACTGAAGCTTTCTTT.

This rearrangement joins TRBV15 to TRBJ1-1; D is unresolved. From germline, CDR1 is LNHNV and CDR2 YYDKDF (reference sequence). V shed 0 bases and J shed 8 bases, with 13 bases lying between them. The CDR3 sequence is 14 residues long. The CDR3 DNA reads as TGTGCCACCAGCAGAGATCGCGTGGGCCCGGAAGCTTTCTTT. Amino acids: CATSRDRVGPEAFF.

In this sample, this clone turned up a few times. The V call is TRBV7-9, the J call TRBJ2-3; TRBD2 agrees at 9 bases. V lost 4 bases, J lost 4 bases, and 15 bases stayed unmatched. The CDR3 totals 18 residues. CDR1 SEHNR and CDR2 FQNEAQ come from the germline V gene (reference sequence). The CDR3 DNA reads as TGTGCCAGCAGCTCACCCCAGGGGCGGGGGGGCACCCCAGATACGCAGTATTTT. Its translation is CASSSPQGRGGTPDTQYF.

This clone has just a few counts. The V call is TRBV19, the J call TRBJ2-7; D remains ambiguous. V was cut by 4 bases and J by 3 bases, with 16 bases left in between. Germline V lookup: CDR1 LNHDA, CDR2 SQIVND (reference sequence). The CDR3 is made up of 15 amino acids. DNA of the CDR3: TGTGCCAGTAGTAGAGACCGGTCCCGCGGCTACGAGCAGTACTTC. It is translated as CASSRDRSRGYEQYF.

As concerns this clone: At one end, the junction sequence differs from germline, possibly due to a read error. The chain is built from TRBV7-9 and TRBJ2-2; D remains ambiguous. This CDR3 has 13 amino acids. Germline CDR1 and CDR2: SEHNR and FQNEAQ (reference sequence). The CDR3 loop is CSSSQWQNGELFF. CDR3 nucleotide sequence: TGTTCCAGCAGCCAATGGCAGAACGGGGAGCTGTTTTTT.

The chain carries TRBV7-9 and TRBJ2-5; no firm D call. V gave up 2 bases and J gave up 5 bases, with 9 bases separating them. The CDR3 is 13 amino acids. Looked up from germline, CDR1 is SEHNR and CDR2 is FQNEAQ (reference sequence). The CDR3 nucleotides are TGTGCCAGCAGCTTACTAACCGGGGAGACCCAGTACTTC. It translates to CASSLLTGETQYF.

The chain employs TRBV6-6 and TRBJ1-1; tentative D call: TRBD1 (5 bases). V lost 7 bases, J lost 6 bases, and 21 bases lay in between. Germline V gene lookup returns CDR1 MNHNY and CDR2 SVGAGI (reference sequence). The CDR3 is 15 amino acids. CDR3 DNA sequence: TGTGCCAGCACCCCCTCGATGGGGGGAATCCCTGAAGCTTTCTTT. This gives the protein CASTPSMGGIPEAFF.

The chain recombines TRBV18 with TRBJ1-2; 7 positions match TRBD1. The CDR3 runs to 15 residues. From germline, CDR1 is KGHSH and CDR2 LQKENI. After removal of 2 bases from V and 7 bases from J, the junction contained 10 bases not matched to a gene. The CDR3 bases are TGTGCCAGCTCACCAAGACAGGGTGAGGGTCTTGGCTACACCTTC. Protein product: CASSPRQGEGLGYTF.